This entry lists 24 T cell receptor beta chains sequenced from one sample in a study of T cells in tuberculosis. Cells were sorted from thawed PBMC rested overnight and stained with GMM-loaded CD1B tetramer, viability dye and anti-CD3. The CD1B tetramers carried C32 glucose monomycolate purified from Rhodococcus equi. Method: immunoSEQ multiplex PCR; TCRdb's copy keeps in-frame clones and lacks some. This sample has 88,000 or so clones, with more than 75% found just once. The sequenced sample consisted of CD1b-GMM tetramer-negative cells sorted from PBMCs. The origin of the receptors is an adult woman with latent tuberculosis.

The J gene is TRBJ2-2, the V gene TRBV4-1; TRBD2 matches at 10 bases. CDR3 size: 18 residues. V was pared by 4 bases and J by 4 bases, with 12 bases of the junction left unmatched. From germline, CDR1 is MGHRA and CDR2 YSYEKL. As DNA, the CDR3 is TGCGCCAGCAGCCCCTCGGGGCTAGCGGGGGTGGGCACCGGGGAGCTGTTTTTT. It specifies CASSPSGLAGVGTGELFF.

The chain carries TRBV11-2 and TRBJ2-3, with a weak D call TRBD1 (6 bases). V was clipped by 2 bases and J by 3 bases, with 6 bases between them. Germline values: CDR1 SGHAT, CDR2 FQNNGV. This CDR3 contains 13 residues. The CDR3 region is CASSLTGTDTQYF. Written as DNA, the CDR3 is TGTGCCAGCAGCTTAACAGGGACAGATACGCAGTATTTT.

This chain uses TRBV7-8 with TRBJ2-1; TRBD2 agrees at 12 bases. The CDR3 is 17 residues long. The J segment lost 7 bases and the V segment lost 7 bases, leaving 14 bases of the junction unmatched. Per the germline V gene, CDR1 is SGHVS and CDR2 is FQNEAQ. CDR3 loop: CASIEGTSGFFRNEQFF. In DNA, the CDR3 is TGTGCCAGCATCGAAGGGACTAGCGGGTTTTTTCGGAATGAGCAGTTCTTC.

This clone was detected once. The chain combines TRBV14 with TRBJ2-3, with 8 bases that match TRBD1. J was trimmed by 5 bases and V by 3 bases; bases with no gene match: 4. The length of the CDR3 is 14 residues. CDR1 and CDR2 from the germline V gene are SGHDN and FVKESK. The CDR3 region has the DNA TGTGCCAGCAGCCACGGACAGGGAATAGATACGCAGTATTTT. This sequence encodes CASSHGQGIDTQYF.

The chain carries TRBV7-6 and TRBJ1-6; tentatively, D is TRBD1 (6 bases). CDR1 is SGHVS and CDR2 is FNYEAQ in the germline V gene. The CDR3 runs 15 residues. The V end lost 5 bases, the J end lost 3 bases, and 11 bases lay between the germline ends. This CDR3 reads CASSPGQSYNSPLHF. As DNA, the CDR3 is TGTGCCAGCAGCCCCGGACAGAGCTATAATTCACCCCTCCACTTT.

This chain joins TRBV6-5 and TRBJ2-7; 9 positions match TRBD2. The V gene end was trimmed by 5 bases and the J gene end by 4 bases; junction bases not matched to a gene: 9. The germline CDR1 and CDR2 sequences are MNHEY and SVGAGI. The CDR3 spans 15 residues. The CDR3 region is CASSPPGGGAYEQYF. In nucleotides, the CDR3 is TGTGCCAGCAGTCCCCCTGGCGGGGGGGCATACGAGCAGTACTTC.

The chain couples TRBV7-8 to TRBJ2-7; maybe TRBD2 (5 bases). CDR3 length equals 14 residues. Trimming removed 5 bases from V and 0 bases from J, with 11 bases in between. Germline CDR1 is SGHVS and CDR2 is FQNEAQ. The CDR3 nucleotides are TGTGCCAGCAGCCTGGCGGGCGGCTCCTACGAGCAGTACTTC. This codes for CASSLAGGSYEQYF. Full variable domain (rest looked up from reference TRBV7-8 and TRBJ2-7): GAGVSQSPRYKVAKRGQDVALRCDPISGHVSLFWYQQALGQGPEFLTYFQNEAQLDKSGLPSDRFFAERPEGSVSTLKIQRTQQEDSAVYLCASSLAGGSYEQYFGPGTRLTVT.

This chain joins TRBV6-5 and TRBJ1-2; D may be TRBD1 (5 bases). V was clipped by 7 bases and J by 8 bases, with 23 bases between them. Per the germline V gene, CDR1 is MNHEY and CDR2 is SVGAGI. The CDR3 runs to 15 residues. The CDR3 is CASTPGTTQGGGYTF. CDR3 bases: TGTGCCAGCACTCCGGGAACGACTCAGGGAGGGGGCTACACCTTC.

V and J are TRBV13 and TRBJ2-1; possible D gene TRBD2, 6 bases. Trimming stripped 5 bases from V and 8 bases from J, with 10 bases between. The CDR3 totals 12 residues. The germline V gene has CDR1 PRHDT and CDR2 FYEKMQ (reference sequence). CDR3 DNA sequence: TGTGCCAGCAGCCCACGACTAGATGAGCAGTTCTTC. Its protein product is CASSPRLDEQFF. Full variable domain (outside the CDR3, taken from reference TRBV13 and TRBJ2-1): AAGVIQSPRHLIKEKRETATLKCYPIPRHDTVYWYQQGPGQDPQFLISFYEKMQSDKGSIPDRFSAQQFSDYHSELNMSSLELGDSALYFCASSPRLDEQFFGPGTRLTVL.

The CDR3 nucleotides are TGTGCCAGCAGTAAGACTAGCGGGTCCTACGAGCAGTACGTC. Translating gives CASSKTSGSYEQYV. The chain combines TRBV6-5 with TRBJ2-7, with TRBD2 matching over 10 bases. Germline CDR1 and CDR2: MNHEY and SVGAGI. With 5 bases clipped from V and 1 base from J, the junction kept 2 bases outside the gene matches. The CDR3 consists of 14 residues.

This clone has more than one count but fewer than ten. The chain couples TRBV15 to TRBJ2-6; no reliable D call. The V gene lost 0 bases and the J gene lost 2 bases, with 5 bases spanning the gap. The CDR3 is made up of 15 amino acids. Germline V lookup: CDR1 LNHNV, CDR2 YYDKDF (reference sequence). CDR3 bases: TGTGCCACCAGCAGAGATCAGACTGGGGCCAACGTCCTGACTTTC. It encodes CATSRDQTGANVLTF.

The V call is TRBV10-2, the J call TRBJ1-4, with TRBD1 matching 9 bases. The CDR3 runs 14 residues. V shed 5 bases, J shed 7 bases, and the junction held 5 bases outside the gene matches. Per the germline V gene, CDR1 is WSHSY and CDR2 is SAAADI. The CDR3 DNA sequence: TGCGCCAGCAGTACAGGGGGCTGGTTTGAAAAACTGTTTTTT. Translating it yields CASSTGGWFEKLFF.

V is TRBV13 and J is TRBJ1-4; 7 positions agree with TRBD1. Unmatched junction bases numbered 2, after V lost 6 bases and J lost 4 bases. Germline V gene data show CDR1 as PRHDT and CDR2 as FYEKMQ (reference sequence). This CDR3 comprises 13 residues. CDR3 nucleotide sequence: TGTGCCAGCAGGGGACAGCATAATGAAAAACTGTTTTTT. The encoded protein is CASRGQHNEKLFF.

To note about this clone: Other nucleotide sequences in the sample specify the same CDR3. This rearrangement joins TRBV5-1 to TRBJ2-3; TRBD2 might be the D (6 bases). Trimming left V 3 bases short and J 3 bases short, with 8 bases between. CDR1 and CDR2 from the germline V gene are SGHRS and YFSETQ. The CDR3 is 13 residues long. For the CDR3, the DNA is TGCGCCAGCAGCTCCGGGGGTACAGATACGCAGTATTTT. Amino acids: CASSSGGTDTQYF.

This chain joins TRBV7-6 and TRBJ2-5; D might be TRBD1 (6 bases). The V end was cut by 5 bases, the J end by 2 bases, with 12 bases between. The CDR3 sequence is 14 residues long. Germline V gene data show CDR1 as SGHVS and CDR2 as FNYEAQ. CDR3 protein: CASSHRQAQETQYF. The CDR3 DNA reads TGTGCCAGCAGCCACAGACAGGCACAAGAGACCCAGTACTTC.

A single count supports this clone. J is TRBJ1-6 and V is TRBV6-1, with 8 bases lining up with TRBD1. Germline assignment: CDR1 MNHNS and CDR2 SASEGT. The CDR3 length is 17 residues. Trimming cost V 4 bases and J 1 base; bases outside gene matches: 6. CDR3 residues: CASSVLQGASYNSPLHF. The CDR3 nucleotides are TGTGCCAGCAGTGTCTTGCAGGGGGCTTCCTATAATTCACCCCTCCACTTT.

V usage is TRBV6-1 and J usage is TRBJ2-7; TRBD1 agrees at 10 bases. This CDR3 has 14 amino acids. V lost 5 bases to trimming and J lost 4 bases; unmatched junction nucleotides: 5. Germline V lookup: CDR1 MNHNS, CDR2 SASEGT. CDR3 sequence reads: CASSYSGQGYEQYF. Written as DNA, the CDR3 is TGTGCCAGCAGTTATTCGGGACAGGGGTACGAGCAGTACTTC.

V is TRBV2 and J is TRBJ1-5, with 7 bases matching TRBD1. Per the germline V gene, CDR1 is SNHLY and CDR2 is FYNNEI. The CDR3 has 13 residues. V lost 7 bases and J lost 7; bases outside the gene matches: 7. This CDR3 reads CASTRQGSQPQHF. In nucleotides, the CDR3 is TGTGCCAGCACCCGACAGGGATCACAGCCCCAGCATTTT.

The chain joins TRBV30 to TRBJ2-3; D possibly corresponds to TRBD2 (6 bases). Germline V lookup: CDR1 GTSNPN, CDR2 SVGIG (reference sequence). The CDR3 runs 13 residues. V dropped 6 bases and J dropped 6 bases, with 16 bases sitting between them. The CDR3 region is CACVGLPADTQYF. The CDR3 DNA reads as TGTGCCTGCGTCGGACTACCAGCCGATACGCAGTATTTT.

This clone is a singleton in its sample. V gene TRBV7-9 combines with J gene TRBJ1-2, with D possibly matching TRBD1 (5 bases). CDR1 and CDR2 from the germline V gene are SEHNR and FQNEAQ (reference sequence). Trimming took off 9 bases at V and 3 bases at J, with 17 bases between the two ends. The CDR3 consists of 14 residues. This CDR3 is CARLRAGGDYGYTF. In DNA form, the CDR3 reads TGTGCCAGGCTTAGGGCCGGAGGGGACTATGGCTACACCTTC.

The chain joins TRBV5-1 to TRBJ1-2; D is possibly TRBD1 (6 bases). Germline CDR1 and CDR2: SGHRS and YFSETQ. V was cut by 0 bases and J by 4 bases, with 13 bases left in between. The CDR3 runs 15 residues. The CDR3 region is CASSLESQGLYGYTF. CDR3 nucleotides: TGCGCCAGCAGCTTGGAATCACAGGGCCTCTATGGCTACACCTTC.

The chain carries TRBV2 and TRBJ1-2, with 8 bases lining up with TRBD1. Germline V gene data show CDR1 as SNHLY and CDR2 as FYNNEI. The length of the CDR3 is 14 residues. With V trimmed by 4 bases and J by 5 bases, 6 bases remained unmatched. The CDR3 coding sequence is TGTGCCAGCAGTGCCGACAGGGGTGATTATGGCTACACCTTC. This codes for CASSADRGDYGYTF.

The gene calls are TRBV18 and TRBJ2-1; D possibly corresponds to TRBD1 (5 bases). Germline CDR1 KGHSH, CDR2 LQKENI. Trimming removed 3 bases at V and 9 bases at J, with 9 bases between. The CDR3 has 12 amino acids. The CDR3 spells CASSPRVGEQFF. The CDR3 DNA reads TGTGCCAGCTCACCCAGGGTAGGTGAGCAGTTCTTC.

The chain recombines TRBV6-5 with TRBJ2-7, with TRBD1 identical over 7 bases. With V trimmed by 7 bases and J by 0 bases, 6 bases remained unmatched. Per the germline V gene, CDR1 is MNHEY and CDR2 is SVGAGI. The length of the CDR3 is 14 residues. The CDR3 sequence is CASIGQVYSYEQYF. CDR3 DNA sequence: TGTGCCAGCATCGGACAGGTTTACTCCTACGAGCAGTACTTC.